The 26 T cell receptor beta chains given below trace back to one sample, sequenced in a study of breast tumors, draining lymph nodes, adjacent tissues. Via MiXCR, TCRdb re-called the multiplex PCR reads, giving one row per CDR3 protein. Of around 21,000 distinct CDR3 sequences listed, roughly 40% were seen once; the top ten hold approximately 24%. Specimen: breast tumor tissue. These receptors all come from a female donor with breast cancer. Some clones in this sample may be carry-over from other donors' samples.

By its share, this clonotype is medium-sized (0.01 to 0.1%). The chain uses TRBV30 and TRBJ2-3; a possible D gene is TRBD1 (6 bases). Trimming took 6 bases from V and 1 from J, leaving 11 bases between them. CDR1 is GTSNPN and CDR2 is SVGIG in the germline V gene (reference sequence). This CDR3 region has 13 residues. The CDR3 is CACTGYRTDTQYF. CDR3 nucleotide sequence: TGTGCCTGTACAGGGTATCGCACAGATACGCAGTATTTT.

This chain uses TRBV9 with TRBJ1-3, with D maybe TRBD1 (5 bases). This CDR3 is 16 amino acids long. Trimming pared 0 bases from V and 2 bases from J, leaving 12 bases between. Germline V gene lookup returns CDR1 SGDLS and CDR2 YYNGEE. The CDR3 loop is CASSVDVRGAGNTIYF. The CDR3 nucleotides read TGTGCCAGCAGCGTAGATGTGCGGGGGGCTGGAAACACCATATATTTT. The whole variable domain, remainder taken from reference TRBV9 and TRBJ1-3, is DSGVTQTPKHLITATGQRVTLRCSPRSGDLSVYWYQQSLDQGLQFLIQYYNGEERAKGNILERFSAQQFPDLHSELNLSSLELGDSALYFCASSVDVRGAGNTIYFGEGSWLTVV.

This clonotype was detected once. The rearrangement uses TRBV29-1 and TRBJ1-2; TRBD1 is a possible D gene (5 bases). Trimming left V 3 bases short and J 4 bases short, with 12 bases between. This CDR3 comprises 13 residues. Germline CDR1 SQVTM, CDR2 ANQGSEA. The CDR3 loop reads CSVEVGQIYGYTF. The CDR3 bases are TGCAGCGTTGAGGTGGGGCAGATCTATGGCTACACCTTC.

There are many counts of this clonotype. The V and J genes are TRBV20-1 and TRBJ1-4; D gene unclear. There are 15 residues in the CDR3. V shed 3 bases and J shed 1 base, with 12 bases lying between them. Germline CDR1 reads DFQATT; CDR2 reads SNEGSKA (reference sequence). The CDR3 loop reads CSASQPTGTNEKLFF. The CDR3 nucleotides are TGCAGTGCTAGCCAACCTACTGGAACTAATGAAAAACTGTTTTTT.

By sample fraction, this clonotype is medium-sized (0.01 to 0.1%). The chain uses TRBV2 and TRBJ1-4, with D perhaps TRBD1 (6 bases). CDR1 SNHLY and CDR2 FYNNEI come from the germline V gene. V was pared by 7 bases and J by 8 bases, with 14 bases between. The CDR3 spans 13 residues. CDR3 nucleotides: TGTGCCAGCACGGGAGGGGGGGGCGAAAAACTGTTTTTT. As protein: CASTGGGGEKLFF.

CDR3 DNA: TGTGCCAGCAGCCTTGACGGCCGGGGCCTGCGGGGCTACACCTTC. This codes for CASSLDGRGLRGYTF. This rearrangement joins TRBV9 to TRBJ1-2; D possibly corresponds to TRBD1 (5 bases). Trimming shortened V by 4 bases and J by 8 bases, and 21 bases separated the two germline ends. The germline gives CDR1 SGDLS, CDR2 YYNGEE. This CDR3 contains 15 residues.

This clonotype was found a few times. This may stem from a read error, because a much larger clone lies one nucleotide away. The rearrangement links TRBV12-5 to TRBJ2-2; 8 nucleotides agree with TRBD2. Germline CDR1 LGHNT, CDR2 FRNRAP. V dropped 3 bases and J dropped 3; count of bases not matched to a gene: 15. The CDR3 is 19 amino acids. Here the CDR3 reads CASGFVREGPSGYTGELFF. DNA for the CDR3: TGTGCTAGTGGTTTCGTACGTGAGGGGCCTAGCGGGTACACCGGGGAGCTGTTTTTT.

This clonotype was detected ten times or more. The gene calls are TRBV4-3 and TRBJ2-7; tentative D call: TRBD1 (5 bases). The germline V gene has CDR1 LGHNA and CDR2 YSLEER. Trimming cost V 0 bases and J 2 bases, with 14 bases left between them. The CDR3 totals 16 residues. The CDR3 DNA is TGCGCCAGCAGCCAAGACGTAGGGGCCCCCGCCTACGAGCAGTACTTC. Translating it yields CASSQDVGAPAYEQYF.

The V call is TRBV6-2 or TRBV6-3, the J call TRBJ2-5; D unclear. Germline assignment: CDR1 MNHEY and CDR2 SVGEGT. The CDR3 length is 16 residues. Trimming shortened V by 6 bases and J by 14 bases, and 31 bases separated the two germline ends. CDR3 sequence reads: CASSRRPPVGRPIPYF. Here the CDR3 DNA reads TGTGCCAGCAGCCGCCGTCCCCCAGTCGGCAGGCCTATTCCTTACTTC.

This clonotype was recorded many times. V usage is TRBV11-2 and J usage is TRBJ1-6; maybe TRBD1 (6 bases). Trimming took 1 base from V and 10 from J, leaving 14 bases between them. This CDR3 spans 15 amino acids. Germline values: CDR1 SGHAT, CDR2 FQNNGV. The CDR3 loop reads CASSLVNREGSPLHF. The CDR3 bases are TGTGCCAGCAGCTTAGTAAACAGGGAAGGATCACCCCTCCACTTT.

The V call is TRBV6-5, the J call TRBJ1-6; 7 bases map to TRBD1. J was trimmed by 4 bases and V by 8 bases; bases with no gene match: 5. The CDR3 is 14 amino acids. Germline lookup yields CDR1 MNHEY and CDR2 SVGAGI. The CDR3 bases are TGTGCCAGCTGGAGACAGGGTTATAATTCACCCCTCCACTTT. Encoded protein: CASWRQGYNSPLHF.

This clonotype occurred many times. The genes are TRBV19 and TRBJ1-6; TRBD1 agrees at 10 bases. This CDR3 is 15 amino acids long. Trimming at V came to 5 bases and at J to 6 bases, leaving 4 bases not matched to a gene. Germline assignment: CDR1 LNHDA and CDR2 SQIVND (reference sequence). CDR3 region: CASSGDRGSNSPLHF. The CDR3 bases are TGTGCCAGTAGTGGGGACAGGGGAAGTAATTCACCCCTCCACTTT.

The rearrangement links TRBV6-5 to TRBJ2-2; tentatively, D is TRBD2 (6 bases). CDR3 size: 13 residues. Per germline, CDR1 MNHEY and CDR2 SVGAGI. V was shortened by 5 bases and J by 6 bases, with 10 bases between the two germline ends. For the CDR3, the DNA is TGTGCCAGCAGTGGCACTAGCTCCGGGGAGCTGTTTTTT. This encodes CASSGTSSGELFF.

This clonotype was observed many times. A much more abundant neighbour one base away suggests this may be a read error. V is TRBV20-1 and J is TRBJ2-7; the match to TRBD1 covers 9 bases. The V gene's germline CDR1 is DFQATT and CDR2 SNEGSKA (reference sequence). The CDR3 length is 14 residues. With 1 base clipped from V and 6 bases from J, the junction kept 7 bases outside the gene matches. CDR3 region: CSARVEDRGPEQYF. For the CDR3, the DNA is TGCAGTGCTAGAGTAGAGGACAGGGGCCCCGAGCAGTACTTC.

As for this clonotype: Likely a read error: the CDR3 ends without its conserved phenylalanine or tryptophan. The gene calls are TRBV2 and TRBJ2-7, with D unresolved. Per germline, CDR1 SNHLY and CDR2 FYNNEI. V was cut by 6 bases and J by 2 bases, with 8 bases left in between. The CDR3 totals 12 residues. CDR3 bases: TGTGCCAGCAGCTACGGTACCTACGAGCAGTACTGC. Translation: CASSYGTYEQYC.

The rearrangement uses TRBV5-1 and TRBJ1-4; the match to TRBD1 covers 9 bases. The junction had 1 base not matched to a gene; V was cut back by 3 bases and J by 7 bases. Germline CDR1 is SGHRS and CDR2 is YFSETQ. CDR3 length equals 13 residues. The CDR3 nucleotides are TGCGCCAGCAGCTCGACAGGGGGTGAAAAACTGTTTTTT. Amino acids: CASSSTGGEKLFF.

The chain employs TRBV19 and TRBJ2-6, with TRBD1 identical over 10 bases. Germline V CDR1 and CDR2: LNHDA, SQIVND (reference sequence). J was trimmed by 2 bases and V by 6 bases; bases with no gene match: 1. This CDR3 spans 15 amino acids. The CDR3: CASRTGGPGANVLTF. In DNA, the CDR3 is TGTGCCAGTAGGACAGGGGGCCCTGGGGCCAACGTCCTGACTTTC.

The gene calls are TRBV7-2 and TRBJ2-7, with TRBD2 identical over 7 bases. V shed 3 bases, J shed 3 bases, and the junction held 11 bases outside the gene matches. The CDR3 is made up of 16 amino acids. Germline-derived CDR1 and CDR2 are SGHTA and FQGNSA. CDR3 in amino acids: CASSLTASGIVYEQYF. The CDR3, as DNA: TGTGCCAGCAGCTTGACAGCCAGCGGGATAGTCTACGAGCAGTACTTC.

On this clonotype: The germline gene is not matched at one end of the junction; a read error may be the cause. V is TRBV6-1 and J is TRBJ2-3; D is unclear. Germline V gives CDR1 MNHNS, CDR2 SASEGT. CDR3 length equals 16 residues. CDR3 in amino acids: CASGEISTSSTDTQYF. The CDR3 nucleotides are TGTGCCAGCGGTGAGATTTCTACGTCTAGCACAGATACGCAGTATTTT.

This clonotype was seen ten or more times. The rearrangement uses TRBV7-9 and TRBJ2-2; a possible D gene is TRBD2 (6 bases). The V end lost 6 bases, the J end lost 5 bases, and 22 bases lay between the germline ends. The length of the CDR3 is 17 residues. The germline CDR1 and CDR2 sequences are SEHNR and FQNEAQ (reference sequence). The CDR3 coding sequence is TGTGCCAGCAGTCGTGGGGGGACCTGGATCCTAACCGGGGAGCTGTTTTTT. It yields the protein CASSRGGTWILTGELFF.

This clonotype came up a few times. The rearrangement joins TRBV10-2 to TRBJ2-4; 9 bases map to TRBD2. The ends lost 6 bases at V and 0 bases at J; junction bases unmatched: 3. CDR3 size: 15 residues. In germline, CDR1 is WSHSY, CDR2 SAAADI. CDR3 coding DNA: TGCGCCAGCAGGGCGGGAGGGCTAGCCAAAAACATTCAGTACTTC. The encoded protein is CASRAGGLAKNIQYF.

This clonotype was seen ten or more times. This may be a read error: a much more frequent sequence differs by one nucleotide. The rearrangement links TRBV11-2 to TRBJ2-5; D might be TRBD1 or TRBD2, each matching 5 bases. This CDR3 has 13 amino acids. Germline CDR1 SGHAT, CDR2 FQNNGV. The ends were cut back, 0 bases at V and 7 bases at J, with 9 bases in the middle. The CDR3 sequence is CASSLEYGATQYF. The CDR3 nucleotides read TGTGCCAGCAGCTTAGAGTACGGGGCGACCCAGTACTTC.

This sequence joins TRBV6-5 and TRBJ2-7; 7 bases line up with TRBD2. V lost 6 bases to trimming and J lost 2 bases; unmatched junction nucleotides: 7. The CDR3 is 14 residues long. Germline CDR1 reads MNHEY; CDR2 reads SVGAGI. The CDR3 sequence: CASSPSGYAYEQYF. CDR3 DNA sequence: TGTGCCAGCAGCCCTAGCGGTTACGCCTACGAGCAGTACTTC.

The rearrangement uses TRBV20-1 and TRBJ2-1; 14 nucleotides agree with TRBD2. The V gene's germline CDR1 is DFQATT and CDR2 SNEGSKA (reference sequence). The CDR3 loop spans 19 amino acids. Trimming cost V 0 bases and J 4 bases; bases outside gene matches: 11. The CDR3 region has the DNA TGCAGTGCTAGAGATGCCCCAGGACTAGCGGGAGGCAGATACAATGAGCAGTTCTTC. Protein sequence: CSARDAPGLAGGRYNEQFF.

Only a few counts were recorded for this clonotype. The chain recombines TRBV20-1 with TRBJ2-4; perhaps TRBD2 as D (5 bases). Germline V gives CDR1 DFQATT, CDR2 SNEGSKA (reference sequence). CDR3 length equals 16 residues. V gave up 5 bases and J gave up 0 bases, with 17 bases separating them. The CDR3 region has the DNA TGCAGTGCTTCGGACTCCCTGCGACTAGCCAAAAACATTCAGTACTTC. This encodes CSASDSLRLAKNIQYF.

The chain combines TRBV20-1 with TRBJ2-1; 9 nucleotides agree with TRBD1. This CDR3 has 12 amino acids. Losses at the gene ends were 7 bases for V and 8 bases for J; bases not matched to a gene: 6. In germline, CDR1 is DFQATT, CDR2 SNEGSKA (reference sequence). DNA for the CDR3: TGCAGTGGATCCGACAGGGGGGATGAGCAGTTCTTC. Its translation is CSGSDRGDEQFF.